The sequence of this T cell receptor (beta chain) was determined in a study of blood T cell repertoires in COVID-19. In the study overall: From the United States, Italy and Spain came samples of acute and convalescent COVID-19. T cells, B-cell-depleted T cells, or PBMCs provided the cDNA or gDNA that served as material.

Study processing details: Amplification with reference gene primers provided the estimates of nucleated cell counts. Only in-frame clones appear in the TCRdb table, and some are missing; sequencing was by immunoSEQ multiplex PCR. The V and J calls and clone size come from that table; D and trimming were worked out from the DNA. The repertoire holds 200,000 to 300,000 clones, with roughly 86% as singletons. This CDR3 contains 15 residues. V was cut by 0 bases and J by 5 bases, with 13 bases left in between. Per germline, CDR1 MGHRA and CDR2 YSYEKL. The clonotype originates from a woman aged 25 to 39 who had recovered from COVID-19. The sequencing input was peripheral blood. The chain employs TRBV4-1 and TRBJ1-2; D is possibly TRBD1 (5 bases). This chain's CDR3 is CASSQEGAGAYGYTF. The CDR3 DNA follows: TGCGCCAGCAGCCAAGAAGGGGCAGGCGCTTATGGCTACACCTTC.